Below, one T cell receptor beta chain is given with its context. This receptor's antigen is unknown. It has no much larger one-base neighbor in the sample; base qualities were not kept. Library preparation employed the immunoSEQ multiplex PCR assay. For the multiplex PCR, a mixture combining 60 forward primers for TCR Vbeta segments and 13 reverse primers for TCR Jbeta segments was used. A multiplex PCR assay on genomic DNA amplified the CDR3 region of rearranged TCR beta genes. The amplified TCR beta libraries were sequenced on the Illumina HiSeq System as 87-base-pair reads. Per the original workflow: In a later analysis, tens of millions of unique TCR beta chains were counted across the 690 or so repertoires, and roughly 11 million of these chains were shared by at least two donors. Raw reads were error-corrected and collapsed into unique sequences with a nearest-neighbor algorithm that merged closely related sequences to remove PCR and sequencing errors. CDR3 sequences were aligned to IMGT reference sequences to assign V, D and J gene segments. For a sequence to be retained, at least a six-nucleotide match to both a V gene segment and a J gene segment was required. Rearrangements were classified as productive when the CDR3 lacked stop codons and remained in frame with V and J, and all other rearrangements were classified as non-productive. CDR3 was defined by IMGT convention, running from the second conserved V-encoded cysteine to the conserved J-encoded phenylalanine. Sequences without an unambiguous match to a single V gene segment were excluded from the earlier analysis of about 640 of the donors. In an earlier analysis of 587 of the donors, V segments were called functional above 56.7% productive rearrangements and were called segregating when the between-donor standard deviation exceeded 5%. A statistical classification framework was developed to diagnose cytomegalovirus status using the catalog of TCR beta chain sequences. V and J gene assignment, in a later analysis, came from comparing TCR nucleotide sequences with IMGT/GENE-DB human TR gene sequences. A later analysis assigned CDR3 sequences and most-parsimonious VDJ recombination scenarios with the TCRdist pipeline. In a later analysis, each TCR beta chain was defined by its CDR3 amino acid sequence together with its V-gene family, and reads lacking a unique V-gene family were excluded. As a way to deal with suspected cross-contamination and a sequencing artifact, a later analysis dropped hundreds of nucleotide sequences that were highly shared and had low generation probability. In a later analysis, a clonal expansion index for each public chain was calculated from normalized within-repertoire ranks of inferred template counts. Generation probabilities in a later analysis came from a VDJ recombination model fitted to out-of-frame rearrangements, and those results were checked against IGoR. A later analysis scored TCR-TCR, TCR-HLA and TCR-CMV co-occurrence with hypergeometric tests, applying a repertoire-size bias correction to TCR pairs. A later analysis estimated false discovery rates by permuting HLA or CMV assignments 20 times. In a later analysis, co-occurring TCRs were grouped with DBSCAN, and TCRdist sequence similarity was added when clustering was performed within HLA-allele-positive subsets. For co-occurrence clustering, repertoires with fewer than 30,000 or more than 120,000 public chains were excluded, along with about five repertoires with anomalous nucleotide sharing. The table was pulled from immuneACCESS by TCRdb, which kept in-frame rearrangements only. Such tables lose some clones; where checked, under half of the loss comes from unresolved V genes, and the rest has no known cause. That table gives V, J and clone size, and the DNA gave D and trimming. The sample table records about 150,000 clones; approximately 80% of these occur just once. The top ten constitute 5.6% of the sample.

The cohort comprised hundreds of healthy bone marrow donors. All cohort members were sampled while nominally healthy, although unrecorded immune exposures were likely present. The donor was CMV seropositive and belonged to the group of 250 to 350 seropositive cohort members. Each donor provided a peripheral blood sample, and peripheral blood mononuclear cells were used for TCR beta sequencing. The Qiagen DNeasy Blood Extraction Kit was used to extract genomic DNA from the blood cell samples. These data are taken from a study of cytomegalovirus exposure and HLA in healthy donors (dated by TCRdb to about 2017). Context from the whole study: According to an earlier analysis of around 600 of the donors, 150 million to 200 million T cells yielded 90 million to 140 million unique TCR beta sequences and about 280 Gb of sequence data. An early release that covered about 600 HLA-typed donors contained about 300 gigabases of sequencing data and 75 million to 100 million unique TCR sequences. Of the 350 to 450 genotyped donors, approximately 81% were placed in the genetic ancestry cluster associated with self-reported Caucasian donors. In a later analysis, previously published TCR beta repertoires from 550 to 750 donors were re-analyzed and high-resolution HLA genotyping was added so that TCR occurrence patterns could be studied. Alongside the repertoire data, information on donor age, sex, ethnicity and CMV serostatus was compiled. Among a few hundred genotyped donors of the cohort, an average of roughly 240,000 unique TCR beta nucleotide sequences were sequenced per donor, roughly 20% of them non-productive. In an earlier analysis of 500 to 650 of the donors, high-throughput TCR beta sequencing was used to judge whether each TCR beta V gene segment behaved as functional or pseudogenic. Four or five DR-DQ haplotypes were handled as single units for association and clustering because linkage in the cohort was strong. Typing coverage varied by locus: about 620-630 donors for A, B, C, DRB1 and DQB1; 522 for DQA1; around 570 for DPA1; 400 to 480 for DPB1. All discovery cohort repertoires had been generated on a single sequencing platform. A later genetic analysis used genome-wide SNP genotypes for about 65% of the 666 donors, treating that subset as a discovery cohort. To predict cytomegalovirus infection status, the study brought together high-throughput TCR immunosequencing, statistical association of individual TCRs with disease status, and machine learning. The study aimed to test whether signatures of past pathogen exposure could be identified by cataloging public T cell receptors. The T cell repertoires of some 670 subjects were profiled by immunosequencing and related to cytomegalovirus serostatus. The later analysis used no new phenotypic data to find candidate immune exposures, relying instead on TCR beta sequences and their occurrence across donors. In addition to the first cohort of roughly 700 subjects, a separate validation cohort of 130 or so different subjects was used. Class I and class II HLA loci were covered by the typing at four-digit resolution. Results the study describes overall, beyond this receptor: A total of about 180 TCR beta chains were listed by the study as associated with cytomegalovirus. For the cohort, immune exposure information was limited to CMV serostatus. In a later analysis, some 18,000 TCR beta sequences were associated with specific HLA alleles at a false discovery rate of 0.05. The presence/absence analyses assumed that sequencing depth was roughly uniform across donors, and that assumption may not be true. In a later genetic analysis, a missense DCLRE1C variant was associated with V-gene and J-gene trimming of TCR beta chains, and the association was replicated in an independent cohort. Because HLA typing was unavailable for some donors at each locus, only the typed subset was used in association tests. Most TCR sequences were observed very rarely across donors, whereas some public TCRs were present in many individuals. Most CMV-associated TCR beta chains appeared to be HLA-restricted in a later analysis, and the HLA associations seemed to be driven largely by CMV exposure. The earlier analysis of approximately 540 of the donors excluded approximately 17 rarely observed V segments, including chromosome 9 orphons, because counts were too low. Because the 87-base-pair reads could not distinguish some IMGT-functional V segments, including TRBV6-2 and TRBV6-3, those segments were excluded. In a later analysis, HLA-associated TCR beta chains were found to be more clonally expanded and to have lower generation probabilities than equally common non-associated chains. A later genetic analysis reported fewer N-insertions in productive TCRs among donors in an Asian-associated ancestry cluster than the approximately 700-donor mean. In a later analysis, the rate of TCR association differed among HLA loci, with DRB1 alleles having the most associated TCRs and HLA-C alleles having the fewest. A further reported finding was that TCR beta sequences accurately predicted the HLA-A and HLA-B alleles for most subjects in the first cohort. Cytomegalovirus status was reported to be diagnosed by the classifier with high specificity and sensitivity in both the original and validation cohorts. The sequencing pipeline was judged likely to have produced a cluster of highly shared sequence variants as a technical artifact. Strong co-occurrence of HLA alleles, especially DR and DQ, made assigning TCR associations to individual alleles difficult. Correlated functional status among segregating V segments might reflect linkage disequilibrium, but an unknown experimental factor could not be ruled out. The cohort was sequenced for TCR beta chains only, and without alpha or paired-chain data the features that could be detected were limited. The authors suggested that the approach could potentially be generalized to other disease states and immunological phenotypes. In an earlier analysis of about 540 of the donors, most TCR beta V segments were observed in productive rearrangements about 87% or about 30% of the time, broadly matching IMGT annotations. In vitro tests confirmed that a few of the cytomegalovirus-associated TCR beta chains recognize cytomegalovirus antigens. A later analysis reported that several top co-occurrence clusters appeared linked to parvovirus B19, influenza, CMV and Epstein-Barr virus.

V is reduced by 0 bases and J by 6 bases, leaving a spacing of 12 bases between them. Taken from the germline V gene, the CDR1 and CDR2 loops are SGHRS and YFSETQ. The CDR3, from cysteine to phenylalanine, totals 15 residues. The kept DNA is CDR3 alone, 45 bases in frame from the first base. The chain couples TRBV5-1 to TRBJ2-2, with the D gene too uncertain to name. This clonotype was sampled from a woman between 40 and 55 years old in good health and CMV-seropositive. Sequenced: PBMCs. At the DNA level, the sequence is TGCGCCAGCAGCTTGGTTGGCCAGGCCCCCGGGGAGCTGTTTTTT. This yields the protein CASSLVGQAPGELFF.